One sample yielded the 25 T cell receptor beta chains listed below, sequenced in a study of T cell responses to AZD1222 COVID-19 vaccine. The repertoire was sequenced with immunoSEQ multiplex PCR; TCRdb's copy has only in-frame clones and lacks some. The sample lists 95,000 to 150,000 clones; approximately 90% were seen once. Sequencing was performed on peripheral blood, taken on day 0 of AZD1222 vaccination. The source of these receptors is an adult in good health.

The chain carries TRBV5-1 and TRBJ2-3, with TRBD2 identical over 8 bases. The CDR3 runs to 15 residues. Trimming removed 7 bases from V and 4 bases from J; junction bases left unmatched: 11. Germline CDR1 and CDR2: SGHRS and YFSETQ. Here the CDR3 DNA reads TGCGCCAGCTCCTACTCGGGAGGGTTGGCAGATACGCAGTATTTT. This encodes CASSYSGGLADTQYF.

This chain uses TRBV28 with TRBJ2-7; the D is unclear. The CDR3 is 12 amino acids. CDR1 and CDR2 from the germline V gene are MDHEN and SYDVKM. V was cut by 2 bases and J by 7 bases, with 9 bases left in between. CDR3 sequence (DNA): TGTGCCAGCAGTTTAATGTGGCGGGAGCAGTACTTC. It yields the protein CASSLMWREQYF.

This clone showed up just once. The rearrangement links TRBV19 to TRBJ2-3, with TRBD1 matching 8 bases. Germline CDR1 is LNHDA and CDR2 is SQIVND (reference sequence). The CDR3 extends over 18 amino acids. V shed 5 bases and J 2 bases; nucleotides not matched to a gene: 15. CDR3: CASSRGQTGTGHTDTQYF. CDR3 coding DNA: TGTGCCAGTAGTCGAGGGCAAACCGGGACAGGCCACACAGATACGCAGTATTTT.

The CDR3 reads CASSEGGPYNEQFF. In DNA form, the CDR3 reads TGTGCCAGCAGTGAGGGCGGCCCCTACAATGAGCAGTTCTTC. This chain uses TRBV9 with TRBJ2-1, with D perhaps matching TRBD2 (5 bases). From germline, CDR1 is SGDLS and CDR2 YYNGEE. The CDR3 consists of 14 residues. Between the trimmed V and J ends, which lost 5 bases and 2 bases, there was a span of 11 bases.

The chain combines TRBV19 with TRBJ1-2; 10 positions match TRBD1. CDR1 and CDR2 from the germline V gene are LNHDA and SQIVND (reference sequence). Trimming removed 3 bases from V and 8 bases from J; junction bases left unmatched: 9. This CDR3 contains 15 residues. CDR3 region: CASSIGTGERYGYTF. DNA of the CDR3: TGTGCCAGTAGTATCGGGACAGGGGAACGATACGGCTACACCTTC.

The chain is built from TRBV27 and TRBJ2-1; 9 bases line up with TRBD2. V lost 3 bases to trimming and J lost 8 bases; unmatched junction nucleotides: 11. The CDR3 contains 16 residues. Germline V gene lookup returns CDR1 MNHEY and CDR2 SMNVEV (reference sequence). The CDR3 DNA reads TGTGCCAGCAGTTTGACTAGCGGAGTTGGACGCGATGAGCAGTTCTTC. Translation: CASSLTSGVGRDEQFF.

V is TRBV20-1 and J is TRBJ2-7; D gene unclear. V gave up 3 bases and J gave up 3 bases, with 12 bases separating them. The CDR3 consists of 13 residues. Germline V gene sequence: CDR1 DFQATT, CDR2 SNEGSKA (reference sequence). In nucleotides, the CDR3 is TGCAGTGCTAGTCGGCTATTTAACTACGAGCAGTACTTC. Protein: CSASRLFNYEQYF.

This rearrangement joins TRBV5-1 to TRBJ2-7; TRBD1 matches 7 bases. The CDR3 has 13 residues. In germline, CDR1 is SGHRS, CDR2 YFSETQ. Trimming at V came to 2 bases and at J to 6 bases, leaving 5 bases not matched to a gene. DNA of the CDR3: TGCGCCAGCAGCTTCCAGGGGGTTGGCGAGCAGTACTTC. This codes for CASSFQGVGEQYF.

The chain is built from TRBV6-2 or TRBV6-3 and TRBJ1-6; no clear D gene. V was shortened by 5 bases and J by 4 bases, with 9 bases between the two germline ends. This CDR3 contains 14 residues. CDR1 is MNHEY and CDR2 is SVGEGT in the germline V gene. The CDR3 DNA follows: TGTGCCAGCAGTCCAGGAATTTATAATTCACCCCTCCACTTT. It yields the protein CASSPGIYNSPLHF.

The gene calls are TRBV5-6 and TRBJ1-1, with no clear D. Trimming removed 4 bases at V and 7 bases at J, with 17 bases between. The germline V gene has CDR1 SGHDT and CDR2 YYEEEE. CDR3 length: 14 amino acids. Written as DNA, the CDR3 is TGTGCCAGCAGCCCTGGGTTCGCATCTTTTGAAGCTTTCTTT. As protein: CASSPGFASFEAFF.

The table lists this clone with a count of one. The rearrangement links TRBV7-2 to TRBJ2-3, with D tentatively TRBD1 (6 bases). CDR3 length: 17 residues. V lost 5 bases and J 2 bases, leaving 20 bases between the germline ends. Germline loops: CDR1 SGHTA, CDR2 FQGNSA. Here the CDR3 reads CASSVNLLGQLTDTQYF. The CDR3 DNA reads TGTGCCAGCAGCGTCAACCTCCTCGGACAGCTCACAGATACGCAGTATTTT.

This chain joins TRBV7-2 and TRBJ2-7; D is unclear. This CDR3 comprises 13 residues. Deletions cut 1 base from V and 2 bases from J, with 6 bases between. CDR1 SGHTA and CDR2 FQGNSA come from the germline V gene. As DNA, the CDR3 is TGTGCCAGCAGCTTAGACAGAGCCTACGAGCAGTACTTC. This gives the protein CASSLDRAYEQYF.

The chain is built from TRBV6-4 and TRBJ2-3; 9 bases line up with TRBD2. V trimming: 0 bases; J trimming: 5 bases; junction bases outside the gene matches: 6. CDR3 size: 16 residues. Germline V gene sequence: CDR1 MRHNA, CDR2 SNTAGT. CDR3 residues: CASSDSGGGAGDTQYF. DNA for the CDR3: TGTGCCAGCAGTGACTCAGGCGGGGGGGCCGGAGATACGCAGTATTTT.

The V and J genes are TRBV7-9 and TRBJ1-2; no reliable D call. V gave up 4 bases and J gave up 5 bases, with 8 bases separating them. The CDR3 is made up of 12 amino acids. Per the germline V gene, CDR1 is SEHNR and CDR2 is FQNEAQ (reference sequence). The CDR3 DNA reads as TGTGCCAGCAGCTCGACGGAGTATGGCTACACCTTC. Its translation is CASSSTEYGYTF.

V and J are TRBV19 and TRBJ2-1; 11 nucleotides agree with TRBD2. Germline CDR1 is LNHDA and CDR2 is SQIVND (reference sequence). V dropped 1 base and J dropped 7; count of bases not matched to a gene: 3. CDR3 length: 15 residues. DNA of the CDR3: TGTGCCAGTAGTATAGTGACTAGCGGGGAAAATGAGCAGTTCTTC. Translation gives CASSIVTSGENEQFF.

This clone appeared a single time. V gene TRBV27 combines with J gene TRBJ1-2; TRBD1 agrees at 9 bases. J gave up 1 base and V 6 bases, and 9 bases lay outside the gene matches. Germline assignment: CDR1 MNHEY and CDR2 SMNVEV (reference sequence). CDR3 length: 16 residues. The CDR3 sequence: CASSGLRDRDNYGYTF. CDR3 DNA: TGTGCCAGCAGCGGACTCCGGGACAGGGATAACTATGGCTACACCTTC.

This chain uses TRBV28 with TRBJ1-1; the D is unclear. Trimming shortened V by 4 bases and J by 5 bases, and 11 bases separated the two germline ends. This CDR3 contains 13 residues. Germline V lookup: CDR1 MDHEN, CDR2 SYDVKM. The CDR3 sequence: CASSSEVGTEAFF. The CDR3 DNA sequence: TGTGCCAGCAGTTCCGAGGTGGGGACTGAAGCTTTCTTT.

The CDR3 sequence: CASSDLRQGLNSPLHF. The CDR3 DNA follows: TGTGCCAGCAGTGACCTACGACAGGGATTAAATTCACCCCTCCACTTT. The V call is TRBV25-1, the J call TRBJ1-6, with 7 bases lining up with TRBD1. Germline CDR1 is MGHDK and CDR2 is SYGVNS. CDR3 length: 16 residues. Trimming cost V 3 bases and J 7 bases; bases outside gene matches: 9.

The chain has TRBV11-3 and TRBJ2-1; the D is unclear. This CDR3 has 16 residues. CDR1 SGHNT and CDR2 YENEEA come from the germline V gene. Trimming shortened V by 3 bases and J by 0 bases, and 12 bases separated the two germline ends. DNA for the CDR3: TGTGCCAGCAGCTTGGGTCGGATTGACTCCTACAATGAGCAGTTCTTC. This sequence encodes CASSLGRIDSYNEQFF.

For the CDR3, the DNA is TGTGCCACCGCGGGGGGGCATGGCCAGCCCCAGCATTTT. Amino acid sequence: CATAGGHGQPQHF. This chain links TRBV6-5 with TRBJ1-5; the D gene is possibly TRBD1 (6 bases). The CDR3 runs 13 residues. Deletions cut 10 bases from V and 7 bases from J, with 17 bases between. From germline, CDR1 is MNHEY and CDR2 SVGAGI.

The V call is TRBV5-4, the J call TRBJ1-2; 7 bases match TRBD1. The germline gives CDR1 SGHNT, CDR2 YYREEE (reference sequence). Trimming cost V 3 bases and J 1 base; bases outside gene matches: 9. The CDR3 runs to 16 residues. For the CDR3, the DNA is TGTGCCAGCAGCTCCCCGGGACAGCAGAGTAACTATGGCTACACCTTC. Translation gives CASSSPGQQSNYGYTF.

The chain recombines TRBV7-9 with TRBJ1-1; D uncertain. From germline, CDR1 is SEHNR and CDR2 FQNEAQ (reference sequence). The CDR3 is 14 residues long. Trimming pared 3 bases from V and 4 bases from J, leaving 12 bases between. The DNA of the CDR3 is TGTGCCAGCAGCTTCTCTAAGGACGGCACTGAAGCTTTCTTT. It translates to CASSFSKDGTEAFF.

The chain recombines TRBV9 with TRBJ2-3; D not certain. There are 14 residues in the CDR3. Germline V gives CDR1 SGDLS, CDR2 YYNGEE. Trimming took off 6 bases at V and 0 bases at J, with 11 bases between the two ends. The CDR3 DNA sequence: TGTGCCAGCACTGACCAACATAGCACAGATACGCAGTATTTT. Translation: CASTDQHSTDTQYF.

Here the CDR3 reads CASSQERQDEQFF. Here the CDR3 DNA reads TGTGCCAGCAGCCAAGAGAGACAGGATGAGCAGTTCTTC. The chain carries TRBV3-1 (or the pseudogene TRBV3-2) and TRBJ2-1; D possibly corresponds to TRBD1 (6 bases). The germline V gene encodes CDR1 LGHDT and CDR2 YNNKEL (reference sequence). The CDR3 extends over 13 amino acids. V was clipped by 0 bases and J by 8 bases, with 8 bases between them.

This clone was recorded only once. The V gene is TRBV6-2 or TRBV6-3, the J gene TRBJ1-1; D gene ambiguous. Germline V gene sequence: CDR1 MNHEY, CDR2 SVGEGT. CDR3 length: 13 residues. Trimming removed 3 bases at V and 0 bases at J, with 5 bases between. The CDR3 is CASSYKLNTEAFF. The DNA for the CDR3 is TGTGCCAGCAGTTATAAGTTGAACACTGAAGCTTTCTTT.